Presented here are 5 T cell receptor beta chains from one specimen sequenced in a study of shared clonotypes between healthy human individuals. Generated by immunoSEQ multiplex PCR, the TCRdb table keeps only in-frame clones and is missing some. The data show more than 850,000 clones, about four fifths seen once. Source material: memory CD4+ T cells from PBMCs. Specified subset: CD45RA-negative fraction. These TCRs come from a man in his late teens or twenties in good health. Some clones in this sample may be carry-over from other donors' samples.

The chain has TRBV5-1 and TRBJ2-6, with 7 bases that match TRBD2. This CDR3 comprises 17 residues. The germline CDR1 and CDR2 sequences are SGHRS and YFSETQ. The J segment lost 0 bases and the V segment lost 4 bases, leaving 7 bases of the junction unmatched. The chain's CDR3 is CASSGTTPSSGANVLTF. The DNA of the CDR3 is TGCGCCAGCAGCGGGACTACGCCGAGCTCTGGGGCCAACGTCCTGACTTTC.

The V and J genes are TRBV7-3 and TRBJ2-3; 8 nucleotides line up with TRBD1. The CDR3 length is 15 residues. With 5 bases clipped from V and 1 base from J, the junction kept 5 bases outside the gene matches. The germline V gene has CDR1 SGHTA and CDR2 FQGTGA. The CDR3 region is CASSPGQGGTDTQYF. CDR3 coding DNA: TGTGCCAGCAGCCCCGGACAGGGCGGCACAGATACGCAGTATTTT.

V usage is TRBV6-1 and J usage is TRBJ1-2, with D hard to call. The V and J ends lost 5 bases and 3 bases respectively, with 16 bases between them. Per germline, CDR1 MNHNS and CDR2 SASEGT. CDR3 size: 15 residues. For the CDR3, the DNA is TGTGCCAGCAGTCCTACCCCGGGCCATTACTATGGCTACACCTTC. It translates to CASSPTPGHYYGYTF.

In its sample, this clone was seen once. CDR3 sequence: CASSQVGLAGGNEQFF. CDR3 nucleotides: TGCGCCAGCAGCCAAGTAGGACTAGCGGGAGGTAATGAGCAGTTCTTC. The chain links TRBV4-1 to TRBJ2-1; 14 nucleotides align to TRBD2. CDR1 MGHRA and CDR2 YSYEKL come from the germline V gene. Trimming removed 1 base from V and 7 bases from J; junction bases left unmatched: 3. This CDR3 comprises 16 residues.

This clone was recorded once. This chain uses TRBV7-8 with TRBJ1-5; D gene unclear. The CDR3 has 17 amino acids. V lost 1 base, J lost 0 bases, and 13 bases lay in between. CDR1 SGHVS and CDR2 FQNEAQ come from the germline V gene. The CDR3 region has the DNA TGTGCCAGCAGCTTAGTAGGTTCCGGGCATAGCAATCAGCCCCAGCATTTT. Translation: CASSLVGSGHSNQPQHF.